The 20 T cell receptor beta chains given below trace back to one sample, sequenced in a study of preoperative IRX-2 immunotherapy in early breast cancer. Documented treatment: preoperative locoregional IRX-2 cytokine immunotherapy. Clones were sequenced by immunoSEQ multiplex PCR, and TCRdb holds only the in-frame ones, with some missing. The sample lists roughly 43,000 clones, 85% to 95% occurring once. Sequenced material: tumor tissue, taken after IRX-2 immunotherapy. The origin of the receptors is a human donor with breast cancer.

The CDR3 region has the DNA TGTGCCAGCAGTTATACTGGGGGACAGCCCCAGCATTTT. It yields the protein CASSYTGGQPQHF. The J gene is TRBJ1-5, the V gene TRBV6-6, with D perhaps TRBD1 (5 bases). Germline V gene lookup returns CDR1 MNHNY and CDR2 SVGAGI (reference sequence). Trimming removed 3 bases at V and 7 bases at J, with 10 bases between. The CDR3 has 13 amino acids.

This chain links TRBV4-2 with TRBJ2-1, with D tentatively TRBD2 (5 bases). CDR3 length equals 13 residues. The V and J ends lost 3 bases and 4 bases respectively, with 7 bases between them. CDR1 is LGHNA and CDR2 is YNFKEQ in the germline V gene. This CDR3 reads CASSQTTYNEQFF. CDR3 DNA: TGTGCCAGCAGCCAGACTACATACAATGAGCAGTTCTTC.

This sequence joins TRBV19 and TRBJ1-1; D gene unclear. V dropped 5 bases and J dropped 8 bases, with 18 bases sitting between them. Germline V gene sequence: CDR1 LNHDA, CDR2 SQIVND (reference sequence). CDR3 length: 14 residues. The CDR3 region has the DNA TGTGCCAGTAGTCGACGAGATCCGCCCGACGAAGCTTTCTTT. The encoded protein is CASSRRDPPDEAFF. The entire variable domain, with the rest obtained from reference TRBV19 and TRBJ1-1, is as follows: DGGITQSPKYLFRKEGQNVTLSCEQNLNHDAMYWYRQDPGQGLRLIYYSQIVNDFQKGDIAEGYSVSREKKESFPLTVTSAQKNPTAFYLCASSRRDPPDEAFFGQGTRLTVV.

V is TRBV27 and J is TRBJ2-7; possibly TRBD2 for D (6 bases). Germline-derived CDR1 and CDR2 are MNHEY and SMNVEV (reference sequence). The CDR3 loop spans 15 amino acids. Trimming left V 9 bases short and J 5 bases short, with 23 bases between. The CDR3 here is CARTLEGLQIDEQYF. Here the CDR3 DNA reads TGTGCCAGGACTCTGGAGGGACTTCAAATCGACGAGCAGTACTTC.

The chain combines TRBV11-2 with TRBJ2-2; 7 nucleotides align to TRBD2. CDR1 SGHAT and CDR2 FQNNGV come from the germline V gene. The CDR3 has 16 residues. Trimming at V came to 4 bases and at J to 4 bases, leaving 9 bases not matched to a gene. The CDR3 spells CASSSWTRVRTGELFF. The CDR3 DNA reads TGTGCCAGCAGCTCCTGGACTAGAGTGCGCACCGGGGAGCTGTTTTTT.

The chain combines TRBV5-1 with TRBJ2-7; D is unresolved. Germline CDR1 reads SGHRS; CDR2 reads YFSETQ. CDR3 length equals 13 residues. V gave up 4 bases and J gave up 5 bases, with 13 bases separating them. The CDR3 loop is CASSPTPADEQYF. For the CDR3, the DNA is TGCGCCAGCAGCCCGACACCGGCGGACGAGCAGTACTTC.

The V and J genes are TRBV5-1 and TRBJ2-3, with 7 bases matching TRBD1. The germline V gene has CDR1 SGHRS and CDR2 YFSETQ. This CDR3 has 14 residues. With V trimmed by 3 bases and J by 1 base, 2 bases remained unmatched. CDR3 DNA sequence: TGCGCCAGCAGCTCAGACAGGGGCACAGATACGCAGTATTTT. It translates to CASSSDRGTDTQYF.

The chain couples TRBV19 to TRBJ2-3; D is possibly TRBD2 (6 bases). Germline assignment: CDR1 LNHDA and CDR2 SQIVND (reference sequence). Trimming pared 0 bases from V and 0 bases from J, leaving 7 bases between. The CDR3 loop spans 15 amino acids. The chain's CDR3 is CASSIDGTSTDTQYF. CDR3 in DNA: TGTGCCAGTAGTATAGATGGGACTAGCACAGATACGCAGTATTTT.

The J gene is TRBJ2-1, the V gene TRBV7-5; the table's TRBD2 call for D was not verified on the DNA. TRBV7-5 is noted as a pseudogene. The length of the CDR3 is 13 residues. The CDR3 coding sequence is TGTGCCTGGGGACTAGTTTCGTACAATGAGCAGTTCTTC. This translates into CAWGLVSYNEQFF.

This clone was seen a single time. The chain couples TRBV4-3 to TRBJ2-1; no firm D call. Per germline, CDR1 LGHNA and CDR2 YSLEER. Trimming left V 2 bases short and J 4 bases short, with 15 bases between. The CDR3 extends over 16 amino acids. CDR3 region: CASSQSLVISYNEQFF. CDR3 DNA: TGCGCCAGCAGCCAATCCCTAGTGATTTCGTACAATGAGCAGTTCTTC.

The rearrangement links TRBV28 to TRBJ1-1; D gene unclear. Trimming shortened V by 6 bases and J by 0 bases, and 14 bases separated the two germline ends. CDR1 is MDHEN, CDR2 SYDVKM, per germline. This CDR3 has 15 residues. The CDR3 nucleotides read TGTGCCAGCAGGTTAACCGGCTTCATGAACACTGAAGCTTTCTTT. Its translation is CASRLTGFMNTEAFF.

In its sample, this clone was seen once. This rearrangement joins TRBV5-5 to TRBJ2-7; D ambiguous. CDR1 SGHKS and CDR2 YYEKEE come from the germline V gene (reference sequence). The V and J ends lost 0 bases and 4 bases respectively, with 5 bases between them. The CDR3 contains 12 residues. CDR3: CASSLAFYEQYF. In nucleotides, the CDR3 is TGTGCCAGCAGCTTGGCTTTTTACGAGCAGTACTTC. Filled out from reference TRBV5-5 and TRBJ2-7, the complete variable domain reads DAGVTQSPTHLIKTRGQQVTLRCSPISGHKSVSWYQQVLGQGPQFIFQYYEKEERGRGNFPDRFSARQFPNYSSELNVNALLLGDSALYLCASSLAFYEQYFGPGTRLTVT.

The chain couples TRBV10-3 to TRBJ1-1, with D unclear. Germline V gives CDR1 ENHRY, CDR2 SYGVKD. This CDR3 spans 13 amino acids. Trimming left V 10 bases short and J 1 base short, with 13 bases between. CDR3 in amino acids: CATFERGNTEAFF. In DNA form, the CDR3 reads TGTGCCACCTTCGAGCGAGGGAACACTGAAGCTTTCTTT.

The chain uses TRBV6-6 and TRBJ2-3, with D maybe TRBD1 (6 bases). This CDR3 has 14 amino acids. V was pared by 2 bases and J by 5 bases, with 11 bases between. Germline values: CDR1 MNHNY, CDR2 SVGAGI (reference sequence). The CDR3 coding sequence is TGTGCCAGCAGTTACGGGGGCTGGGTAGATACGCAGTATTTT. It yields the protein CASSYGGWVDTQYF.

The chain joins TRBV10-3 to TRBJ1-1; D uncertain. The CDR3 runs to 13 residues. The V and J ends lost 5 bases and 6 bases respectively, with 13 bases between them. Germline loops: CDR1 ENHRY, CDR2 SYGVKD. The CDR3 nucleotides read TGTGCCATCAGTCAAACGTGGTTTTCTGAAGCTTTCTTT. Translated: CAISQTWFSEAFF.

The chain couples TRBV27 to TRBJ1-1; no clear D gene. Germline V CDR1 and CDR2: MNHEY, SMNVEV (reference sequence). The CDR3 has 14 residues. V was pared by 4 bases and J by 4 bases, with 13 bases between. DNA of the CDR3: TGTGCCAGCAGTTGGGCAGGAGGGTTCACTGAAGCTTTCTTT. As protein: CASSWAGGFTEAFF.

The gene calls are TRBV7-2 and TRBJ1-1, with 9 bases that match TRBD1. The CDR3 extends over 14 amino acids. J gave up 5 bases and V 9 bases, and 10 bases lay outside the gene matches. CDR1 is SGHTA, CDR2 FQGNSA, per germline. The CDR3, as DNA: TGTGCCAGAGGGGGACAGGGAGGGAGGACTGAAGCTTTCTTT. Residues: CARGGQGGRTEAFF. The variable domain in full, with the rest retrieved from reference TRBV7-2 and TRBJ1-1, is GAGVSQSPSNKVTEKGKDVELRCDPISGHTALYWYRQSLGQGLEFLIYFQGNSAPDKSGLPSDRFSAERTGGSVSTLTIQRTQQEDSAVYLCARGGQGGRTEAFFGQGTRLTVV.

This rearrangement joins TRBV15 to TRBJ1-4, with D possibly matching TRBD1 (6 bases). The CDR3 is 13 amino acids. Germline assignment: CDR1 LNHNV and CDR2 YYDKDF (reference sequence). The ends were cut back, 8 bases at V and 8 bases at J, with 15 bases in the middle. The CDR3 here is CATQGQGREKLFF. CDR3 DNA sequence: TGTGCCACCCAGGGCCAGGGGAGGGAAAAACTGTTTTTT.

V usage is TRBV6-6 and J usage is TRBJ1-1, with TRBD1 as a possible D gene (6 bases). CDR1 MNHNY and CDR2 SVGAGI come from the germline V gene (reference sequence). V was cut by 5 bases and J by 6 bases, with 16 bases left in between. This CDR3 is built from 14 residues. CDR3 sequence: CASSKRGQGSEAFF. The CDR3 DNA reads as TGTGCCAGCAGTAAACGTGGGCAGGGGTCTGAAGCTTTCTTT.

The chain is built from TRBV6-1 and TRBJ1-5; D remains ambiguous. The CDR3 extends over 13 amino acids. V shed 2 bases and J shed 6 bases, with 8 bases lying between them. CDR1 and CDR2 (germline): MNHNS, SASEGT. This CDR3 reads CASSEWRGQPQHF. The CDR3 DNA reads TGTGCCAGCAGTGAATGGCGGGGTCAGCCCCAGCATTTT.